A single sample is the source of the 12 T cell receptor beta chains below, sequenced in a study of human T cells and chemical hapten exposure. TCRdb itself ran the RACE reads through MiXCR, one entry per CDR3 protein. The sample lists approximately 74,000 distinct CDR3 sequences, 32% seen once, with more than 7% in the top ten. Time point meaning: patch test 1, 2 weeks after DPC sensitization. Treatment described: therapeutic diphenylcyclopropenone sensitization with weekly scalp DPC. Sequencing was performed on whole blood, taken in connection with sensitization to the hapten diphenylcyclopropenone (DPC). Receptor source: a man aged 40-55 years with alopecia areata. Some clones in this sample may be carry-over from other donors' samples.

This sequence joins TRBV20-1 and TRBJ1-5, with D unclear. V lost 1 base and J 0 bases, leaving 10 bases between the germline ends. From germline, CDR1 is DFQATT and CDR2 SNEGSKA (reference sequence). The CDR3 is made up of 15 amino acids. The CDR3, as DNA: TGCAGTGCTAGAGTGGGAACGGCTAGCAATCAGCCCCAGCATTTT. Residues: CSARVGTASNQPQHF.

This clonotype has only one observation. The V gene is TRBV6-6, the J gene TRBJ2-5; TRBD2 matches at 9 bases. Trimming took 2 bases from V and 5 from J; bases not matched to a gene: 9. Germline V lookup: CDR1 MNHNY, CDR2 SVGAGI (reference sequence). The CDR3 is 16 residues long. The CDR3 reads CASSYPLAGTKETQYF. Here the CDR3 DNA reads TGTGCCAGCAGTTACCCGCTAGCGGGAACAAAGGAGACCCAGTACTTC.

The chain links TRBV13 to TRBJ1-1, with TRBD1 identical over 7 bases. Per the germline V gene, CDR1 is PRHDT and CDR2 is FYEKMQ (reference sequence). Germline trimming cut 5 bases from V and 11 bases from J; bases unmatched to any gene: 11. The CDR3 runs to 13 residues. This CDR3 is CASSLGQALWAFF. The CDR3 DNA reads TGTGCCAGCAGCCTCGGACAGGCCCTATGGGCTTTCTTT.

A few counts support this clonotype. The chain couples TRBV6-6 to TRBJ2-7, with TRBD1 matching over 10 bases. V was clipped by 8 bases and J by 5 bases; unmatched bases: 3. There are 12 residues in the CDR3. Germline V gene data show CDR1 as MNHNY and CDR2 as SVGAGI (reference sequence). The CDR3 DNA reads TGTGCCAGCCGACAGGGGGCTAACGAGCAGTACTTC. It specifies CASRQGANEQYF.

This clonotype was recorded a few times. This chain links TRBV19 with TRBJ2-6; 12 bases fit TRBD2. Per germline, CDR1 LNHDA and CDR2 SQIVND (reference sequence). The CDR3 is 17 residues long. V trimming: 4 bases; J trimming: 0 bases; junction bases outside the gene matches: 1. The CDR3 DNA is TGTGCCAGTAGTAGACTAGCGGGAGTCTCTGGGGCCAACGTCCTGACTTTC. Translated: CASSRLAGVSGANVLTF.

The chain couples TRBV28 to TRBJ2-7; D call uncertain. Germline CDR1 MDHEN, CDR2 SYDVKM. Between the trimmed V and J ends, which lost 5 bases and 2 bases, there was a span of 10 bases. This CDR3 is 13 amino acids long. The CDR3 here is CASSADGPYEQYF. CDR3 coding DNA: TGTGCCAGCAGTGCGGACGGTCCCTACGAGCAGTACTTC.

The rearrangement joins TRBV7-2 to TRBJ2-7, with 13 bases matching TRBD2. Germline CDR1 is SGHTA and CDR2 is FQGNSA. The CDR3 covers 15 residues. V lost 4 bases to trimming and J lost 1 base; unmatched junction nucleotides: 1. DNA for the CDR3: TGTGCCAGCAGCTGGGGACTAGCGGGATCCTACGAGCAGTACTTC. This gives the protein CASSWGLAGSYEQYF.

This clonotype came up a few times. V usage is TRBV6-2 or TRBV6-3 and J usage is TRBJ2-4, with D possibly being TRBD1 (6 bases). The CDR3 spans 14 residues. Trimming cost V 5 bases and J 3 bases, with 11 bases left between them. CDR1 is MNHEY and CDR2 is SVGEGT in the germline V gene. CDR3 residues: CASSEGDLKNIQYF. CDR3 sequence (DNA): TGTGCCAGCAGTGAGGGGGATCTCAAAAACATTCAGTACTTC.

This rearrangement joins TRBV6-2 or TRBV6-3 to TRBJ2-7; D perhaps matches TRBD2 (6 bases). There are 12 residues in the CDR3. V lost 7 bases and J 4 bases, leaving 11 bases between the germline ends. Germline loops: CDR1 MNHEY, CDR2 SVGEGT. Here the CDR3 reads CASNPGGYEQYF. The CDR3 DNA reads as TGTGCCAGCAATCCCGGGGGATACGAGCAGTACTTC.

This chain links TRBV28 with TRBJ2-1; possibly TRBD1 or TRBD2 for D (5 bases each). The CDR3 is 16 residues long. V was cut by 4 bases and J by 3 bases, with 16 bases left in between. CDR1 MDHEN and CDR2 SYDVKM come from the germline V gene. The CDR3 spells CASSSAGTENYNEQFF. The CDR3, as DNA: TGTGCCAGCAGTTCAGCCGGGACGGAAAACTACAATGAGCAGTTCTTC.

CDR3 nucleotides: TGTGCCAGCAGCTCTGGAGGACAGTCCTACAATGAGCAGTTCTTC. This encodes CASSSGGQSYNEQFF. This sequence joins TRBV7-9 and TRBJ2-1, with D perhaps TRBD1 (6 bases). Between the trimmed V and J ends, which lost 4 bases and 1 base, there was a span of 11 bases. The CDR3 extends over 15 amino acids. Germline CDR1 reads SEHNR; CDR2 reads FQNEAQ (reference sequence). The complete variable domain, with remaining parts taken from reference TRBV7-9 and TRBJ2-1, reads DTGVSQNPRHKITKRGQNVTFRCDPISEHNRLYWYRQTLGQGPEFLTYFQNEAQLEKSRLLSDRFSAERPKGSFSTLEIQRTEQGDSAMYLCASSSGGQSYNEQFFGPGTRLTVL.

This chain joins TRBV6-2 or TRBV6-3 and TRBJ2-1; the match to TRBD2 covers 8 bases. Germline loops: CDR1 MNHEY, CDR2 SVGEGT. This CDR3 region has 15 residues. The ends lost 7 bases at V and 1 base at J; junction bases unmatched: 6. The CDR3 nucleotides read TGTGCCAGCATGGTGGGACTAGTTTCCTACAATGAGCAGTTCTTC. Its translation: CASMVGLVSYNEQFF.